Below are 15 T cell receptor beta chains sequenced from a single sample in a study of T cell repertoires in cytomegalovirus infection. TCRdb passed the reads through MiXCR, listing each CDR3 protein once. The table has about 740,000 distinct CDR3 sequences, under 40% seen once. Material for sequencing was PBMCs. These receptors were obtained from a human donor in good health (CMV status not recorded). Some clones in this sample may be carry-over from other donors' samples.

The chain links TRBV25-1 to TRBJ2-2; 7 nucleotides align to TRBD1. Germline lookup yields CDR1 MGHDK and CDR2 SYGVNS. V lost 7 bases to trimming and J lost 4 bases; unmatched junction nucleotides: 6. The CDR3 has 14 amino acids. The CDR3 here is CASTRDSPTGELFF. CDR3 in DNA: TGTGCCAGCACCCGGGACAGTCCCACCGGGGAGCTGTTTTTT.

This chain connects TRBV6-6 to TRBJ2-3; 8 bases line up with TRBD2. V shed 5 bases, J shed 9 bases, and the junction held 13 bases outside the gene matches. The CDR3 length is 15 residues. Germline V lookup: CDR1 MNHNY, CDR2 SVGAGI (reference sequence). Here the CDR3 reads CASSDQRGFTGTQYF. The CDR3 bases are TGTGCCAGCAGTGATCAGCGGGGGTTTACAGGGACGCAGTATTTT.

V usage is TRBV10-3 and J usage is TRBJ1-6; 11 nucleotides match TRBD1. The V and J ends lost 0 bases and 14 bases, in that order; junction bases with no gene match: 6. CDR1 is ENHRY and CDR2 is SYGVKD in the germline V gene. This CDR3 region has 15 residues. CDR3 sequence reads: CAISESGQGDFSLHF. For the CDR3, the DNA is TGTGCCATCAGTGAGTCGGGACAGGGGGACTTTTCCCTCCACTTT.

The rearrangement links TRBV12-3 or TRBV12-4 to TRBJ1-5; D is ambiguous. The CDR3 contains 14 residues. The germline V and J ends were trimmed by 3 bases and 3 bases, with 9 bases remaining between them. The chain's CDR3 is CASSFLASNQPQHF. DNA for the CDR3: TGTGCCAGCAGTTTCCTGGCCTCCAATCAGCCCCAGCATTTT.

This chain joins TRBV6-1 and TRBJ1-1; D is uncertain. The CDR3 totals 13 residues. The V gene lost 6 bases and the J gene lost 6 bases, with 14 bases spanning the gap. Germline CDR1 reads MNHNS; CDR2 reads SASEGT. CDR3 protein: CASRPTGGPEAFF. The CDR3 DNA reads as TGTGCCAGCAGGCCTACTGGAGGACCTGAAGCTTTCTTT.

The V call is TRBV20-1, the J call TRBJ1-1; possibly TRBD1 for D (6 bases). The CDR3 runs 14 residues. Germline V gives CDR1 DFQATT, CDR2 SNEGSKA (reference sequence). The germline V and J ends were trimmed by 0 bases and 3 bases, with 11 bases remaining between them. The CDR3 DNA reads as TGCAGTGCTAGAGATCCGGGGGGCTACACTGAAGCTTTCTTT. Translation: CSARDPGGYTEAFF.

The gene calls are TRBV27 and TRBJ2-6; TRBD1 agrees at 7 bases. This CDR3 spans 18 amino acids. Germline CDR1 MNHEY, CDR2 SMNVEV (reference sequence). With V trimmed by 5 bases and J by 5 bases, 15 bases remained unmatched. The DNA of the CDR3 is TGTGCCAGCAGTCAAATTTACAGGGGAGTCGACAGGGCCAACGTCCTGACTTTC. The encoded protein is CASSQIYRGVDRANVLTF.

This clonotype was recorded a few times. The chain links TRBV7-2 to TRBJ2-3; D is undetermined. Trimming pared 3 bases from V and 0 bases from J, leaving 7 bases between. CDR1 SGHTA and CDR2 FQGNSA come from the germline V gene. The CDR3 extends over 14 amino acids. In DNA form, the CDR3 reads TGTGCCAGCAGCTTTTTGGAAAGCACAGATACGCAGTATTTT. It yields the protein CASSFLESTDTQYF.

This clonotype appeared once. This chain connects TRBV7-8 to TRBJ1-1; 12 nucleotides line up with TRBD1. Germline V gives CDR1 SGHVS, CDR2 FQNEAQ. V was pared by 5 bases and J by 5 bases, with 9 bases of the junction left unmatched. There are 16 residues in the CDR3. DNA of the CDR3: TGTGCCAGCAGCCGACCGGGACAGGGGGCGAGGACTGAAGCTTTCTTT. This sequence encodes CASSRPGQGARTEAFF.

The chain couples TRBV12-3 or TRBV12-4 to TRBJ1-3; 9 bases fit TRBD1. CDR3 length: 15 amino acids. V trimming: 4 bases; J trimming: 8 bases; junction bases outside the gene matches: 9. CDR3 amino acids: CASSYPGQGIYTIYF. CDR3 DNA sequence: TGTGCCAGCAGTTATCCGGGACAGGGTATCTACACCATATATTTT.

This clonotype was observed a handful of times. The V and J genes are TRBV19 and TRBJ2-1, with TRBD2 identical over 8 bases. V shed 6 bases, J shed 2 bases, and the junction held 6 bases outside the gene matches. The CDR3 sequence is 15 residues long. Germline values: CDR1 LNHDA, CDR2 SQIVND (reference sequence). The CDR3 bases are TGTGCCAGTAGGCTTACTAGCGGCCCCTACAATGAGCAGTTCTTC. Translating gives CASRLTSGPYNEQFF.

As regards this clonotype: This sequence may be a read error, since a much larger clone differs from it by one base. This chain links TRBV7-8 with TRBJ1-1, with 10 bases identical to TRBD1. The germline CDR1 and CDR2 sequences are SGHVS and FQNEAQ. The V gene end was trimmed by 5 bases and the J gene end by 4 bases; junction bases not matched to a gene: 4. CDR3 size: 14 residues. The CDR3 reads CASSPRTGGTEAFF. As DNA, the CDR3 is TGTGCCAGCAGCCCCCGGACAGGGGGCACTGAAGCTTTCTTT.

A few counts support this clonotype. The J gene is TRBJ2-5, the V gene TRBV7-6; D gene ambiguous. The CDR3 covers 15 residues. From germline, CDR1 is SGHVS and CDR2 FNYEAQ. V lost 3 bases and J 4 bases, leaving 15 bases between the germline ends. For the CDR3, the DNA is TGTGCCAGCAGCTTCCCCCGGTTCGAAGGAGAGACCCAGTACTTC. It codes for CASSFPRFEGETQYF.

This chain joins TRBV6-2 or TRBV6-3 and TRBJ1-5; D gene uncertain. The germline gives CDR1 MNHEY, CDR2 SVGEGT. The CDR3 loop spans 13 amino acids. V gave up 6 bases and J gave up 9 bases, with 15 bases separating them. CDR3 coding DNA: TGTGCCAGCAGGACGAAAGGAGGAGCGCCCCAGCATTTT. It yields the protein CASRTKGGAPQHF.

This clonotype was recorded many times. As DNA, the CDR3 is TGTGCCAGCAGCGCGTCTCGGGGGGGCCAAGAGACCCAGTACTTC. Its protein product is CASSASRGGQETQYF. This chain uses TRBV4-2 with TRBJ2-5; TRBD2 matches at 8 bases. This CDR3 is 15 amino acids long. Trimming cost V 5 bases and J 1 base; bases outside gene matches: 6. The germline CDR1 and CDR2 sequences are LGHNA and YNFKEQ.